The 19 T cell receptor beta chains below all came from one sample that was sequenced in a study of shared clonotypes between healthy human individuals. Terminally differentiated effector memory CD45RA+ cells were left out of the naive CD8 fraction, which was CD45RO-negative and positively selected for CCR7. Clones were sequenced by immunoSEQ multiplex PCR, and TCRdb holds only the in-frame ones, with some missing. The sample holds about 2,100,000 clones, just over 90% seen once. The specimen sequenced was naive CD8+ T cells from PBMCs. The receptor set was obtained from a man younger than 35 in good health. Some clones in this sample may be carry-over from other donors' samples.

A note on this clone: Other DNA sequences within the sample encode an identical CDR3. The chain recombines TRBV27 with TRBJ2-7, with no clear D. CDR1 MNHEY and CDR2 SMNVEV come from the germline V gene (reference sequence). V was pared by 3 bases and J by 0 bases, with 9 bases between. The CDR3 is made up of 14 amino acids. The CDR3 coding sequence is TGTGCCAGCAGTTTTGGTGGCAGCTCCTACGAGCAGTACTTC. Translation: CASSFGGSSYEQYF.

This clone was found once. The rearrangement joins TRBV6-5 to TRBJ1-1; the D gene is possibly TRBD1 (6 bases). CDR3 length equals 16 residues. V was cut by 0 bases and J by 0 bases, with 11 bases left in between. Per germline, CDR1 MNHEY and CDR2 SVGAGI. CDR3 sequence (DNA): TGTGCCAGCAGTTACTCGACAGGCTGGATGAACACTGAAGCTTTCTTT. Translated, it gives CASSYSTGWMNTEAFF.

The chain carries TRBV7-9 and TRBJ2-3; D remains unclear. Germline-derived CDR1 and CDR2 are SEHNR and FQNEAQ (reference sequence). The CDR3 length is 12 residues. Trimming took off 5 bases at V and 4 bases at J, with 7 bases between the two ends. CDR3 sequence: CASSEKADTQYF. The CDR3 nucleotides read TGTGCCAGCAGCGAGAAAGCAGATACGCAGTATTTT.

V gene TRBV13 combines with J gene TRBJ2-5; no clear D. V lost 1 base, J lost 5 bases, and 14 bases lay in between. The length of the CDR3 is 15 residues. Germline lookup yields CDR1 PRHDT and CDR2 FYEKMQ (reference sequence). As DNA, the CDR3 is TGTGCCAGCAGCTTAGTATCGTCTGGGCTCGAGACCCAGTACTTC. Its protein product is CASSLVSSGLETQYF.

The chain links TRBV16 to TRBJ2-7; D ambiguous. The germline V and J ends were trimmed by 4 bases and 3 bases, with 7 bases remaining between them. Germline V gene lookup returns CDR1 KGHSY and CDR2 FQNENV. The CDR3 spans 12 residues. The CDR3 sequence: CASSPRDYEQYF. CDR3 nucleotides: TGTGCCAGCAGCCCTAGGGACTACGAGCAGTACTTC.

The V and J genes are TRBV15 and TRBJ2-7; D may be TRBD1 or TRBD2 (5 bases each). CDR1 is LNHNV, CDR2 YYDKDF, per germline (reference sequence). Between the trimmed V and J ends, which lost 8 bases and 0 bases, there was a span of 14 bases. This CDR3 is 14 amino acids long. CDR3 residues: CATAATGPSYEQYF. The CDR3 DNA reads as TGTGCCACCGCAGCTACGGGGCCCTCCTACGAGCAGTACTTC.

The CDR3 DNA reads TGTGCCAGCAGTCCATACGCCCGACTAGCGGGATCCGGGGAGCTGTTTTTT. Protein product: CASSPYARLAGSGELFF. This chain uses TRBV27 with TRBJ2-2, with 11 bases that match TRBD2. The CDR3 loop spans 17 amino acids. V was clipped by 5 bases and J by 6 bases; unmatched bases: 11. Germline CDR1 is MNHEY and CDR2 is SMNVEV (reference sequence).

The chain combines TRBV5-1 with TRBJ1-1, with a tentative D call TRBD1 (6 bases). Germline V gene sequence: CDR1 SGHRS, CDR2 YFSETQ. This CDR3 has 14 residues. Between the trimmed V and J ends, which lost 3 bases and 5 bases, there was a span of 14 bases. The CDR3 bases are TGCGCCAGCAGCTCCTTCGGAGGGGGAACTGAAGCTTTCTTT. Translated, it gives CASSSFGGGTEAFF. Full variable domain (rest looked up from reference TRBV5-1 and TRBJ1-1): KAGVTQTPRYLIKTRGQQVTLSCSPISGHRSVSWYQQTPGQGLQFLFEYFSETQRNKGNFPGRFSGRQFSNSRSEMNVSTLELGDSALYLCASSSFGGGTEAFFGQGTRLTVV.

The J gene is TRBJ2-1, the V gene TRBV11-2; no definite D call. Trimming took 5 bases from V and 6 from J, leaving 11 bases between them. In germline, CDR1 is SGHAT, CDR2 FQNNGV. The CDR3 is 13 residues long. CDR3 region: CASSITVGNEQFF. The CDR3 nucleotides read TGTGCCAGCAGCATCACTGTGGGCAATGAGCAGTTCTTC.

The rearrangement uses TRBV6-6 and TRBJ1-5, with D tentatively TRBD1 (5 bases). This CDR3 is 13 amino acids long. Per the germline V gene, CDR1 is MNHNY and CDR2 is SVGAGI (reference sequence). V was cut by 6 bases and J by 1 base, with 7 bases left in between. The CDR3 DNA is TGTGCCAGCAGATGGGGGAGCAATCAGCCCCAGCATTTT. It yields the protein CASRWGSNQPQHF.

The chain employs TRBV5-4 and TRBJ2-3; a possible D gene is TRBD2 (6 bases). The V gene's germline CDR1 is SGHNT and CDR2 YYREEE (reference sequence). Trimming shortened V by 0 bases and J by 2 bases, and 10 bases separated the two germline ends. CDR3 length: 15 amino acids. Here the CDR3 DNA reads TGTGCCAGCAGCTTGGCTAGCGAGGCCACAGATACGCAGTATTTT. It encodes CASSLASEATDTQYF.

This chain connects TRBV2 to TRBJ2-7; perhaps D is TRBD1 or TRBD2 (5 bases each). Germline V CDR1 and CDR2: SNHLY, FYNNEI. This CDR3 contains 14 residues. With 4 bases removed from V and 4 bases from J, the gap between germline ends came to 14 bases. The DNA of the CDR3 is TGTGCCAGCAGTGCGGGACCGACAGCGTACGAGCAGTACTTC. Its translation: CASSAGPTAYEQYF.

The DNA of the CDR3 is TGTGCCAGCAGTTACTCGTCGCCCGGGACCGGGGAGCTGTTTTTT. Protein sequence: CASSYSSPGTGELFF. The V gene is TRBV6-5, the J gene TRBJ2-2; D remains ambiguous. V gave up 0 bases and J gave up 5 bases, with 10 bases separating them. CDR3 length: 15 amino acids. Per germline, CDR1 MNHEY and CDR2 SVGAGI.

The CDR3 sequence is CASSSHPTGLGQPQHF. In nucleotides, the CDR3 is TGTGCCAGCAGCTCGCATCCCACAGGTTTGGGCCAGCCCCAGCATTTT. The chain couples TRBV7-9 to TRBJ1-5, with D possibly being TRBD1 (5 bases). The CDR3 consists of 16 residues. Germline lookup yields CDR1 SEHNR and CDR2 FQNEAQ (reference sequence). The V and J ends lost 4 bases and 7 bases respectively, with 20 bases between them.

This chain uses TRBV7-8 with TRBJ1-1; no reliable D call. Germline V lookup: CDR1 SGHVS, CDR2 FQNEAQ. V gave up 3 bases and J gave up 7 bases, with 9 bases separating them. CDR3 length: 12 residues. CDR3 amino acids: CASSLRVSEAFF. DNA for the CDR3: TGTGCCAGCAGCTTGAGGGTGAGTGAAGCTTTCTTT.

This clone occurred once. The genes are TRBV7-9 and TRBJ1-2; weak D call: TRBD1 (6 bases). CDR1 is SEHNR, CDR2 FQNEAQ, per germline (reference sequence). With 5 bases removed from V and 0 bases from J, the gap between germline ends came to 13 bases. The CDR3 extends over 15 amino acids. The CDR3 bases are TGTGCCAGCAGCCTTGGGGGGGGCACTAACTATGGCTACACCTTC. Amino acid sequence: CASSLGGGTNYGYTF.

The chain combines TRBV5-6 with TRBJ2-1, with 11 bases aligning to TRBD2. The CDR3 contains 15 residues. V was clipped by 0 bases and J by 8 bases; unmatched bases: 4. The germline V gene encodes CDR1 SGHDT and CDR2 YYEEEE. CDR3 DNA: TGTGCCAGCAGCTTGGTACTAGCGGGAGCCCATGAGCAGTTCTTC. Translating it yields CASSLVLAGAHEQFF.

The V call is TRBV5-1, the J call TRBJ2-7; TRBD2 matches at 8 bases. V lost 6 bases to trimming and J lost 0 bases; unmatched junction nucleotides: 5. The length of the CDR3 is 14 residues. The germline gives CDR1 SGHRS, CDR2 YFSETQ. CDR3 sequence reads: CASMTSESSYEQYF. In DNA form, the CDR3 reads TGCGCCAGCATGACTAGCGAGAGCTCCTACGAGCAGTACTTC. The full variable domain, with the rest looked up from reference TRBV5-1 and TRBJ2-7, is KAGVTQTPRYLIKTRGQQVTLSCSPISGHRSVSWYQQTPGQGLQFLFEYFSETQRNKGNFPGRFSGRQFSNSRSEMNVSTLELGDSALYLCASMTSESSYEQYFGPGTRLTVT.

The CDR3 region is CASSQDIVWYPDTQYF. CDR3 coding DNA: TGCGCCAGCAGCCAAGATATTGTATGGTACCCAGATACGCAGTATTTT. The V gene is TRBV4-1, the J gene TRBJ2-3; D not resolved. The germline CDR1 and CDR2 sequences are MGHRA and YSYEKL. V was pared by 0 bases and J by 4 bases, with 14 bases between. The CDR3 runs to 16 residues.